This entry lists 30 T cell receptor beta chains sequenced from one sample in a study of T cells in tuberculosis. Time point noted: new active TB diagnosis, blood taken before or within 7 days of starting treatment. Produced via immunoSEQ multiplex PCR; TCRdb's table is partial and in-frame only. The sample includes approximately 30,000 clones, 70% to 90% of them seen just once. The specimen was PBMCs, collected at tuberculosis diagnosis. Receptors were obtained from an adult with tuberculosis.

The chain employs TRBV7-2 and TRBJ2-7; D may be TRBD1 (6 bases). V dropped 5 bases and J dropped 2 bases, with 13 bases sitting between them. Germline V lookup: CDR1 SGHTA, CDR2 FQGNSA. This CDR3 is 14 amino acids long. CDR3 region: CASSAEQGPYEQYF. In nucleotides, the CDR3 is TGTGCCAGCAGCGCCGAACAGGGACCCTACGAGCAGTACTTC.

This clone was observed a single time. The V call is TRBV5-4, the J call TRBJ2-2; 10 nucleotides agree with TRBD1. V lost 0 bases and J lost 7; bases outside the gene matches: 3. The CDR3 loop spans 15 amino acids. Germline CDR1 and CDR2: SGHNT and YYREEE (reference sequence). Here the CDR3 DNA reads TGTGCCAGCAGCTTGGCCGGGACAGGGGTCGGGGAGCTGTTTTTT. This codes for CASSLAGTGVGELFF.

The CDR3 sequence is CASSSINGGEQYF. CDR3 sequence (DNA): TGTGCCAGCAGTTCCATTAACGGGGGCGAGCAGTACTTC. This chain joins TRBV6-6 and TRBJ2-7; tentatively, D is TRBD2 (6 bases). The CDR3 covers 13 residues. V gave up 4 bases and J gave up 6 bases, with 13 bases separating them. CDR1 MNHNY and CDR2 SVGAGI come from the germline V gene (reference sequence).

This chain connects TRBV5-6 to TRBJ2-3; 10 bases map to TRBD1. The germline gives CDR1 SGHDT, CDR2 YYEEEE. Trimming at V came to 3 bases and at J to 1 base, leaving 2 bases not matched to a gene. This CDR3 is built from 15 residues. The CDR3 protein is CASSYGQGGTDTQYF. The CDR3 region has the DNA TGTGCCAGCAGCTATGGACAGGGGGGCACAGATACGCAGTATTTT.

The chain couples TRBV30 to TRBJ1-2, with D possibly matching TRBD1 (6 bases). V lost 1 base to trimming and J lost 4 bases, with 10 bases between them. The CDR3 spans 13 residues. The V gene's germline CDR1 is GTSNPN and CDR2 SVGIG (reference sequence). This CDR3 is CAWSEQGPYGYTF. The DNA of the CDR3 is TGTGCCTGGAGTGAACAGGGCCCCTATGGCTACACCTTC.

The CDR3 protein is CASSITIGQGYGYTF. CDR3 DNA: TGTGCCAGTAGTATTACCATAGGACAGGGCTATGGCTACACCTTC. This rearrangement joins TRBV19 to TRBJ1-2; 8 nucleotides line up with TRBD1. Germline CDR1 LNHDA, CDR2 SQIVND (reference sequence). The CDR3 spans 15 residues. V shed 3 bases, J shed 4 bases, and the junction held 7 bases outside the gene matches.

The V gene is TRBV18, the J gene TRBJ1-2; possibly TRBD1 for D (5 bases). V gave up 5 bases and J gave up 4 bases, with 20 bases separating them. Germline V gives CDR1 KGHSH, CDR2 LQKENI. The CDR3 loop spans 16 amino acids. Here the CDR3 reads CASSSIPGSLGYGYTF. CDR3 DNA sequence: TGTGCCAGCTCATCCATACCAGGGTCTTTAGGCTATGGCTACACCTTC.

The V gene is TRBV11-2, the J gene TRBJ2-1; D may be TRBD2 (6 bases). This CDR3 region has 19 residues. Trimming stripped 2 bases from V and 0 bases from J, with 20 bases between. Germline V CDR1 and CDR2: SGHAT, FQNNGV. CDR3 sequence: CASSLPLKSSDSSYNEQFF. Written as DNA, the CDR3 is TGTGCCAGCAGCTTACCTCTTAAGTCTAGCGATAGCTCCTACAATGAGCAGTTCTTC.

The count of this clone is one. The V call is TRBV5-1, the J call TRBJ1-1; D gene uncertain. Per the germline V gene, CDR1 is SGHRS and CDR2 is YFSETQ. Trimming removed 4 bases at V and 0 bases at J, with 19 bases between. The CDR3 loop spans 17 amino acids. The DNA for the CDR3 is TGCGCCAGCAGCGGCTCGAGGGCAGGCAGAATGAACACTGAAGCTTTCTTT. It codes for CASSGSRAGRMNTEAFF.

The chain joins TRBV4-3 to TRBJ2-1; 8 bases are a match to TRBD1. The CDR3 is 16 amino acids. V shed 0 bases, J shed 7 bases, and the junction held 8 bases outside the gene matches. The germline V gene has CDR1 LGHNA and CDR2 YSLEER. The CDR3 reads CASSQEPRQGRNEQFF. CDR3 DNA sequence: TGCGCCAGCAGCCAAGAACCAAGACAGGGGAGGAATGAGCAGTTCTTC.

The V call is TRBV28, the J call TRBJ2-2, with D uncertain. The CDR3 covers 12 residues. In germline, CDR1 is MDHEN, CDR2 SYDVKM. The V and J ends lost 8 bases and 9 bases respectively, with 13 bases between them. The CDR3 sequence is CASSQAFRELFF. The CDR3 DNA reads as TGTGCCAGCTCTCAAGCTTTCAGGGAGCTGTTTTTT.

The V and J genes are TRBV28 and TRBJ1-2; 12 bases map to TRBD1. CDR1 and CDR2 from the germline V gene are MDHEN and SYDVKM. CDR3 length equals 14 residues. Trimming removed 8 bases from V and 5 bases from J; junction bases left unmatched: 6. CDR3 sequence (DNA): TGTGCCAGCTCCGGGACAGGGGGCTCGTATGGCTACACCTTC. This encodes CASSGTGGSYGYTF.

The V call is TRBV30, the J call TRBJ2-3; 8 nucleotides line up with TRBD2. Germline V gene lookup returns CDR1 GTSNPN and CDR2 SVGIG (reference sequence). CDR3 length: 16 amino acids. V gave up 1 base and J gave up 3 bases; unmatched junction bases: 9. CDR3 sequence (DNA): TGTGCCTGGAGTGCCCCCGGCGGGGGGTTTACAGATACGCAGTATTTT. Its translation: CAWSAPGGGFTDTQYF.

The gene calls are TRBV2 and TRBJ2-4, with 8 bases fitting TRBD1. The junction had 1 base not matched to a gene; V was cut back by 1 base and J by 5 bases. The CDR3 totals 14 residues. CDR1 and CDR2 from the germline V gene are SNHLY and FYNNEI. CDR3 protein: CASSEETGENIQYF. The CDR3, as DNA: TGTGCCAGCAGTGAAGAGACAGGGGAAAACATTCAGTACTTC.

The rearrangement links TRBV5-4 to TRBJ1-1; 7 nucleotides match TRBD1. The CDR3 is 15 residues long. The trim removed 3 bases at V and 5 bases at J, leaving 10 bases unmatched. Germline V gives CDR1 SGHNT, CDR2 YYREEE (reference sequence). The CDR3 region has the DNA TGTGCCAGCAGCTCAGAACAGGGGTGGGGGACTGAAGCTTTCTTT. Its translation is CASSSEQGWGTEAFF.

The rearrangement uses TRBV27 and TRBJ2-2; tentatively, D is TRBD1 (6 bases). The CDR3 loop spans 16 amino acids. Deletions cut 5 bases from V and 2 bases from J, with 15 bases between. Germline CDR1 MNHEY, CDR2 SMNVEV (reference sequence). The CDR3 sequence: CASSPIQGTNTGELFF. CDR3 nucleotides: TGTGCCAGCAGTCCTATACAGGGTACCAACACCGGGGAGCTGTTTTTT.

Remarks on this clone: Sequence at one end of the junction differs from germline and may be a read error. The CDR3 protein is CSVEDPPPLARSRVF. CDR3 in DNA: TGCAGCGTTGAAGATCCGCCCCCCTTAGCGAGGAGCCGGGTCTTC. This chain uses TRBV29-1 with TRBJ2-1; tentative D call: TRBD2 (5 bases). There are 15 residues in the CDR3. Germline loops: CDR1 SQVTM, CDR2 ANQGSEA.

This sequence joins TRBV4-3 and TRBJ2-1; 8 nucleotides match TRBD2. Unmatched junction bases numbered 20, after V lost 4 bases and J lost 6 bases. Looked up from germline, CDR1 is LGHNA and CDR2 is YSLEER. The CDR3 spans 19 residues. The CDR3 nucleotides read TGCGCCAGCAGCCCTTACCACGCGGTGGGACTAGGGGCCAGCAATGAGCAGTTCTTC. It translates to CASSPYHAVGLGASNEQFF.

This chain uses TRBV6-1 with TRBJ2-1; 9 nucleotides align to TRBD1. The V gene end was trimmed by 1 base and the J gene end by 6 bases; junction bases not matched to a gene: 13. From germline, CDR1 is MNHNS and CDR2 SASEGT. This CDR3 is 18 amino acids long. Written as DNA, the CDR3 is TGTGCCAGCAGTGAAGGTTTTTTTCGGACAGGGGCGCCCAATGAGCAGTTCTTC. Encoded protein: CASSEGFFRTGAPNEQFF.

The genes are TRBV6-1 and TRBJ2-7, with 8 bases fitting TRBD1. Germline V CDR1 and CDR2: MNHNS, SASEGT. The length of the CDR3 is 13 residues. The trim removed 3 bases at V and 9 bases at J, leaving 7 bases unmatched. As DNA, the CDR3 is TGTGCCAGCAGTGACAGGGGGCCGGAGGGGCAGTACTTC. This gives the protein CASSDRGPEGQYF.

The V and J genes are TRBV5-1 and TRBJ1-2; D gene unclear. The CDR3 length is 14 residues. In germline, CDR1 is SGHRS, CDR2 YFSETQ. The V gene lost 4 bases and the J gene lost 4 bases, with 14 bases spanning the gap. The CDR3, as DNA: TGCGCCAGCAGCACCGATCCACTCCTCTATGGCTACACCTTC. Its protein is CASSTDPLLYGYTF. Variable domain in full (rest from reference TRBV5-1 and TRBJ1-2): KAGVTQTPRYLIKTRGQQVTLSCSPISGHRSVSWYQQTPGQGLQFLFEYFSETQRNKGNFPGRFSGRQFSNSRSEMNVSTLELGDSALYLCASSTDPLLYGYTFGSGTRLTVV.

This rearrangement joins TRBV5-6 to TRBJ1-6; D gene unclear. V was clipped by 0 bases and J by 0 bases, with 4 bases between them. Looked up from germline, CDR1 is SGHDT and CDR2 is YYEEEE. The CDR3 length is 15 residues. The CDR3 coding sequence is TGTGCCAGCAGCTTGGGGAGCTCCTATAATTCACCCCTCCACTTT. Protein: CASSLGSSYNSPLHF.

The genes are TRBV7-2 and TRBJ2-7; a possible D gene is TRBD2 (5 bases). V lost 0 bases, J lost 7 bases, and 7 bases lay in between. The CDR3 runs to 12 residues. Germline V CDR1 and CDR2: SGHTA, FQGNSA. CDR3 nucleotide sequence: TGTGCCAGCAGCTTAGCTTCGGGGGAGCAGTACTTC. It yields the protein CASSLASGEQYF.

This clone was detected a few times. The chain combines TRBV15 with TRBJ2-5; 7 nucleotides line up with TRBD1. This CDR3 is built from 16 residues. Germline assignment: CDR1 LNHNV and CDR2 YYDKDF (reference sequence). V was clipped by 0 bases and J by 5 bases; unmatched bases: 9. CDR3 DNA: TGTGCCACCAGCAGAGATTATCCGACAGGGTGGGAGACCCAGTACTTC. It codes for CATSRDYPTGWETQYF.

The J gene is TRBJ2-1, the V gene TRBV6-5; tentatively, D is TRBD2 (5 bases). Germline loops: CDR1 MNHEY, CDR2 SVGAGI. V was pared by 4 bases and J by 7 bases, with 17 bases between. The CDR3 consists of 15 residues. CDR3 protein: CASSSGEIQANEQFF. DNA of the CDR3: TGTGCCAGCAGTTCCGGGGAAATCCAGGCAAATGAGCAGTTCTTC.

In this sample, this clone turned up once. The rearrangement joins TRBV7-2 to TRBJ2-7; no clear D gene. Germline loops: CDR1 SGHTA, CDR2 FQGNSA. This CDR3 is 11 amino acids long. With 2 bases removed from V and 7 bases from J, the gap between germline ends came to 6 bases. The CDR3 nucleotides read TGTGCCAGCAGCTTATTAACTGAGCAGTACTTC. Its translation is CASSLLTEQYF.

This sequence joins TRBV7-2 and TRBJ1-2; D perhaps matches TRBD1 (5 bases). This CDR3 spans 16 amino acids. Per the germline V gene, CDR1 is SGHTA and CDR2 is FQGNSA. V was clipped by 5 bases and J by 5 bases, with 21 bases between them. Here the CDR3 DNA reads TGTGCCAGCAGCCCCTCAGCCGGGGGAGGACGTTATGGCTACACCTTC. Translating it yields CASSPSAGGGRYGYTF.

The chain combines TRBV19 with TRBJ2-2; TRBD2 matches 8 bases. This CDR3 has 16 amino acids. Losses at the gene ends were 4 bases for V and 0 bases for J; bases not matched to a gene: 4. Germline-derived CDR1 and CDR2 are LNHDA and SQIVND (reference sequence). The DNA of the CDR3 is TGTGCCAGTAGTAAGAATAGCGGGACGAACACCGGGGAGCTGTTTTTT. Its translation: CASSKNSGTNTGELFF. Together with reference TRBV19 and TRBJ2-2, the CDR3 gives the full variable domain: DGGITQSPKYLFRKEGQNVTLSCEQNLNHDAMYWYRQDPGQGLRLIYYSQIVNDFQKGDIAEGYSVSREKKESFPLTVTSAQKNPTAFYLCASSKNSGTNTGELFFGEGSRLTVL.

The rearrangement joins TRBV6-1 to TRBJ2-7; 9 bases match TRBD1. CDR3 length: 14 residues. Germline V lookup: CDR1 MNHNS, CDR2 SASEGT. Trimming removed 8 bases from V and 4 bases from J; junction bases left unmatched: 9. The CDR3 DNA follows: TGTGCCAGCCATATCATGACAGGGGGGTACGAGCAGTACTTC. Residues: CASHIMTGGYEQYF.

This chain links TRBV6-5 with TRBJ2-7, with TRBD2 as a possible D gene (7 bases). Germline V gives CDR1 MNHEY, CDR2 SVGAGI. This CDR3 spans 14 amino acids. Deletions cut 0 bases from V and 6 bases from J, with 12 bases between. CDR3: CASSYSRGRGEQYF. The CDR3 DNA is TGTGCCAGCAGTTACTCGAGGGGGAGGGGCGAGCAGTACTTC.